In this sample, the clone carrying this TCR beta chain turned up a few times. Original data processing: Reference gene primer amplification gave estimated nucleated cell counts. Sequencing was performed with immunoSEQ multiplex PCR; in TCRdb, only in-frame clones are kept and a portion is missing. That table furnishes V, J and clone size, whereas the DNA furnished D and trimming. Of roughly 140,000 clones listed, roughly 87% are singletons. After removal of 4 bases from V and 7 bases from J, the junction contained 7 bases not matched to a gene. The CDR3 has 13 amino acids. In germline, CDR1 is SQVTM, CDR2 ANQGSEA. The data were taken from a study of blood T cell repertoires in COVID-19. Study details: COVID-19 samples, acute and convalescent, were from the United States, Italy and Spain. PBMCs, B-cell-depleted T cells, or T cells provided the cDNA or gDNA that made up the material.

The sample consisted of peripheral blood. The chain is built from TRBV29-1 and TRBJ2-5; 9 positions agree with TRBD2. This receptor was taken from a woman aged 55-70 years with active or convalescent COVID-19. Written as DNA, the CDR3 is TGCAGCGTTGTGACTAGCGGTGGGGGGACCCAGTACTTC. Its translation is CSVVTSGGGTQYF. Full variable domain (rest looked up from reference TRBV29-1 and TRBJ2-5): SAVISQKPSRDICQRGTSLTIQCQVDSQVTMMFWYRQQPGQSLTLIATANQGSEATYESGFVIDKFPISRPNLTFSTLTVSNMSPEDSSIYLCSVVTSGGGTQYFGPGTRLLVL.